A selection of T cell receptor beta chains follows, all from one sample in a study of shared clonotypes between healthy human individuals. Generated by immunoSEQ multiplex PCR, the TCRdb table keeps only in-frame clones and is missing some. This sample has about 680,000 clones, with under 95% found just once. Sequencing input: naive CD8+ T cells sorted from blood. These receptors were obtained from a man aged 25-40 years in good health. The CDR3 runs from the conserved cysteine through the conserved F or W. A D gene is named only where the DNA matches it firmly. Some rows mark clone size as missing; the rest say once, few, many or name a class of expanded clone.

D | J | length | size | V | CDR3 | DNA
NA | TRBJ2-6 | 13 | few | TRBV7-9 | CGDEASGANVLTF | TGTGGCGATGAGGCCTCTGGGGCCAACGTCCTGACTTTC
TRBD2 | TRBJ2-7 | 15 | NA | TRBV30 | CAWSAGTSGTDEQYF | TGTGCCTGGAGTGCCGGGACTAGCGGGACCGACGAGCAGTACTTC
TRBD1 | TRBJ2-7 | 15 | NA | TRBV4-1 | CASSQEGQGGNEQYF | TGCGCCAGCAGCCAAGAGGGACAGGGAGGAAACGAGCAGTACTTC
TRBD2 | TRBJ2-5 | 15 | NA | TRBV29-1 | CSVAGLAGGQETQYF | TGCAGCGTTGCTGGACTAGCGGGAGGCCAAGAGACCCAGTACTTC
NA | TRBJ2-1 | 16 | NA | TRBV11-2 | CASSLSQGPKDNEQFF | TGTGCCAGCAGCTTGTCCCAGGGCCCCAAGGACAATGAGCAGTTCTTC
NA | TRBJ1-2 | 13 | NA | TRBV9 | CASSGIILDGYTF | TGTGCCAGCAGCGGCATCATCCTCGATGGCTACACCTTC
NA | TRBJ2-3 | 21 | NA | TRBV10-1 | CASSESGGVNDRTQAGDTQYF | TGCGCCAGCAGTGAGTCGGGGGGGGTCAACGACAGGACTCAGGCGGGCGATACGCAGTATTTT
NA | TRBJ2-1 | 16 | NA | TRBV14 | CASSPLAGLQGGEQFF | TGTGCCAGCAGCCCCTTAGCGGGGCTGCAGGGGGGTGAGCAGTTCTTC
TRBD1 | TRBJ1-5 | 16 | NA | TRBV2 | CASSSEPGQGNQPQHF | TGTGCCAGCAGTTCTGAACCGGGACAGGGGAATCAGCCCCAGCATTTT
NA | TRBJ2-2 | 15 | NA | TRBV7-3 | CASSPGLFTTGELFF | TGTGCCAGCAGCCCCGGACTATTTACTACCGGGGAGCTGTTTTTT